A single sample is the source of the 6 T cell receptor beta chains below, sequenced in a study of T cell repertoires in cytomegalovirus infection. TCRdb fed the reads into MiXCR, producing one record per CDR3 protein. The sample contains approximately 500,000 distinct CDR3 sequences, about 15% of which appear only once. Material for sequencing was CD8+ T cells from PBMCs. The receptors come from a human donor in good health (CMV status not recorded). Some clones in this sample may be carry-over from other donors' samples.

This clonotype has at least ten counts. V gene TRBV7-3 combines with J gene TRBJ2-3, with D perhaps matching TRBD2 (9 bases). This CDR3 has 18 residues. V lost 1 base and J 5 bases, leaving 22 bases between the germline ends. Germline lookup yields CDR1 SGHTA and CDR2 FQGTGA. CDR3 sequence reads: CASSLSPGGGGARDTQYF. The CDR3, as DNA: TGTGCCAGCAGCTTAAGCCCAGGGGGCGGGGGGGCCAGAGATACGCAGTATTTT.

The chain combines TRBV14 with TRBJ2-1, with 13 bases matching TRBD2. Unmatched junction bases numbered 5, after V lost 1 base and J lost 8 bases. Germline V gene data show CDR1 as SGHDN and CDR2 as FVKESK. The CDR3 has 16 residues. DNA for the CDR3: TGTGCCAGCAGCCAAGGGACTAGCGGGAGATCCGATGAGCAGTTCTTC. It specifies CASSQGTSGRSDEQFF.

The genes are TRBV29-1 and TRBJ2-1; D possibly uses TRBD1 or TRBD2 (5 bases each). Trimming left V 6 bases short and J 6 bases short, with 18 bases between. This CDR3 spans 14 amino acids. The V gene's germline CDR1 is SQVTM and CDR2 ANQGSEA. The CDR3 DNA is TGCAGCGTCCAACCCCGGGGCGGAATCAATGAGCAGTTCTTC. Its protein is CSVQPRGGINEQFF.

This clonotype was seen at least ten times. The chain carries TRBV27 and TRBJ2-7; 11 nucleotides align to TRBD1. CDR1 and CDR2 (germline): MNHEY, SMNVEV (reference sequence). The J segment lost 5 bases and the V segment lost 2 bases, leaving 8 bases of the junction unmatched. This CDR3 is built from 16 residues. CDR3: CASSLDGGTGGHEQYF. The CDR3 nucleotides are TGTGCCAGCAGTTTAGATGGGGGGACAGGGGGGCACGAGCAGTACTTC.

The chain links TRBV3-1 to TRBJ1-1, with D perhaps matching TRBD1 (6 bases). Germline CDR1 LGHDT, CDR2 YNNKEL (reference sequence). Trimming pared 0 bases from V and 1 base from J, leaving 15 bases between. The CDR3 is made up of 17 amino acids. The CDR3 sequence is CASSQDWGRGGNTEAFF. In DNA form, the CDR3 reads TGTGCCAGCAGCCAAGATTGGGGGCGGGGGGGGAACACTGAAGCTTTCTTT.

This clonotype appeared many times. The V call is TRBV7-3, the J call TRBJ1-1; D possibly corresponds to TRBD1 (6 bases). Germline lookup yields CDR1 SGHTA and CDR2 FQGTGA. This CDR3 spans 14 amino acids. The V end was cut by 3 bases, the J end by 3 bases, with 11 bases between. CDR3 nucleotides: TGTGCCAGCAGCTTTGCAGGGGTGGACACTGAAGCTTTCTTT. This translates into CASSFAGVDTEAFF.